This TCR beta chain emerged from a study of blood T cell repertoires in COVID-19. Study-wide context: T cells, B-cell-depleted T cells, or PBMCs supplied cDNA or gDNA.

CDR3 length: 18 residues. Losses at the gene ends were 5 bases for V and 6 bases for J; bases not matched to a gene: 18. Germline CDR1 and CDR2: SNHLY and FYNNEI. The data were produced by immunoSEQ multiplex PCR, yet TCRdb's version contains in-frame clones alone and is incomplete. The sample has over 200,000 clones; about 87% are singletons. Individuals in the exposed group had encountered a COVID-19 case within 2 weeks preceding study entry. This TCR was sampled from a woman aged 25 to 39 who had been exposed to COVID-19. The material sequenced was PBMCs or T cells enriched from blood (not recorded which). V is TRBV2 and J is TRBJ1-1; 10 nucleotides align to TRBD1. CDR3 region: CASSNTPLQGTGVPEAFF. CDR3 DNA sequence: TGTGCCAGCAGTAATACTCCCCTTCAAGGGACAGGGGTACCTGAAGCTTTCTTT.